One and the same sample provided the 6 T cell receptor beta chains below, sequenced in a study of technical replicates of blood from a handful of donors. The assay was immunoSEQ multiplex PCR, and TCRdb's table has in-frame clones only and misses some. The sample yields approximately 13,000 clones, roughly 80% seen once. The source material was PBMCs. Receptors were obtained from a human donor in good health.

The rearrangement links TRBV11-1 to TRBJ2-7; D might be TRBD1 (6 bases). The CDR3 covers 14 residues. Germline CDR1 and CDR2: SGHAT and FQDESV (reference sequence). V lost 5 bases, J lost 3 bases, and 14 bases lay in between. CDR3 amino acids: CASSQTGNSYEQYF. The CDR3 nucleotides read TGTGCCAGCAGCCAAACAGGGAATAGCTACGAGCAGTACTTC.

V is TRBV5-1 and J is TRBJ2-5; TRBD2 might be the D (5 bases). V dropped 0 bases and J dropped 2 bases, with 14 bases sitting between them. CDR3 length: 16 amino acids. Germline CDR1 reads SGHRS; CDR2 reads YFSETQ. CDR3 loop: CASSLAGLEGQETQYF. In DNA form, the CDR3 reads TGCGCCAGCAGCTTGGCTGGTTTAGAGGGTCAAGAGACCCAGTACTTC.

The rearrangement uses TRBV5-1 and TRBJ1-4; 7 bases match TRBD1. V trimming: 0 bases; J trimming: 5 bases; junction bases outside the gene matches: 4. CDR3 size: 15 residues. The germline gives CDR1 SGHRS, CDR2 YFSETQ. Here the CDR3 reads CASSLAAGGNEKLFF. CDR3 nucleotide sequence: TGCGCCAGCAGCTTGGCCGCAGGGGGAAATGAAAAACTGTTTTTT. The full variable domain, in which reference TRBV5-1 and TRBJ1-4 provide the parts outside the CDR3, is KAGVTQTPRYLIKTRGQQVTLSCSPISGHRSVSWYQQTPGQGLQFLFEYFSETQRNKGNFPGRFSGRQFSNSRSEMNVSTLELGDSALYLCASSLAAGGNEKLFFGSGTQLSVL.

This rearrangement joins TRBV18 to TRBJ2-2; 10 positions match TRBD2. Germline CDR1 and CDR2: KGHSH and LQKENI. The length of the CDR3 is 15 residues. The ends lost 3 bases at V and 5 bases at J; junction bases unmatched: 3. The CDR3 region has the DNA TGTGCCAGCTCACCTCGGGGACTAGCGACCGGGGAGCTGTTTTTT. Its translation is CASSPRGLATGELFF.

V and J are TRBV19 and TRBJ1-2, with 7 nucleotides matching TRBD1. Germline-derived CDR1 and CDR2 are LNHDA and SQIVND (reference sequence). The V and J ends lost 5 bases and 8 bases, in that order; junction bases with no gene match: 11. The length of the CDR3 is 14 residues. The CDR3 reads CASSFDREDVGYTF. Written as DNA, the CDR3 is TGTGCCAGTAGTTTCGACAGGGAAGACGTCGGCTACACCTTC. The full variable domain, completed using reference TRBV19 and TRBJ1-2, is DGGITQSPKYLFRKEGQNVTLSCEQNLNHDAMYWYRQDPGQGLRLIYYSQIVNDFQKGDIAEGYSVSREKKESFPLTVTSAQKNPTAFYLCASSFDREDVGYTFGSGTRLTVV.

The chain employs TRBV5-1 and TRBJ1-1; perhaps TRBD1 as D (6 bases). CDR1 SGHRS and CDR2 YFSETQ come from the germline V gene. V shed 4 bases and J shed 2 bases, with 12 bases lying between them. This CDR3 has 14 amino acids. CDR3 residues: CASSTRTANTEAFF. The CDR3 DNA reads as TGCGCCAGCAGCACCCGGACAGCTAACACTGAAGCTTTCTTT.